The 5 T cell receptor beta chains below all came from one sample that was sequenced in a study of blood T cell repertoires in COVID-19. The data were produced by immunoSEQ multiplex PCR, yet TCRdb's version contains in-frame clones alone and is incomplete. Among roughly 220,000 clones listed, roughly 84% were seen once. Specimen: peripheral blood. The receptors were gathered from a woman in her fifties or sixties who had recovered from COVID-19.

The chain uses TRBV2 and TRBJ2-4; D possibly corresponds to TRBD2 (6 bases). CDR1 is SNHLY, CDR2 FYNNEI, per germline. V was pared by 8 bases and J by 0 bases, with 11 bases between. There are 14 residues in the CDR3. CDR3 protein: CASRKGLAKNIQYF. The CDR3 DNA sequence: TGTGCCAGCCGAAAGGGACTAGCCAAAAACATTCAGTACTTC.

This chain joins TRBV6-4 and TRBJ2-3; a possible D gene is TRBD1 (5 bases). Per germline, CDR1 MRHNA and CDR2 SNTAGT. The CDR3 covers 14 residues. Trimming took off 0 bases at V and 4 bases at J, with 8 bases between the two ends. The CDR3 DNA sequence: TGTGCCAGCAGTGACTCGGGGCTAGCAGATACGCAGTATTTT. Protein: CASSDSGLADTQYF.

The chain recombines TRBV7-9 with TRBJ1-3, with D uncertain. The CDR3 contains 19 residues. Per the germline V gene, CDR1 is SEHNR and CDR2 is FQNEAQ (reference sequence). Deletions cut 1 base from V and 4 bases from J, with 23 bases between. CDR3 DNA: TGTGCCAGCAGCTTAGTCGGGCGCCTAGGAGGGTTCATAGGAAACACCATATATTTT. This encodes CASSLVGRLGGFIGNTIYF.

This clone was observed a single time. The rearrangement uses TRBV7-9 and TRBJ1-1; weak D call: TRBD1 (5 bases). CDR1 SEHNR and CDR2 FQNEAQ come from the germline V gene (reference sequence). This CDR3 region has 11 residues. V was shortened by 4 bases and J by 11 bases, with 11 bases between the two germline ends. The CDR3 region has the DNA TGTGCCAGCAGCTCGACAGCGCTCGCTTTCTTT. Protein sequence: CASSSTALAFF. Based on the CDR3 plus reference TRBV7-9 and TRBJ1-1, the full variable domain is DTGVSQNPRHKITKRGQNVTFRCDPISEHNRLYWYRQTLGQGPEFLTYFQNEAQLEKSRLLSDRFSAERPKGSFSTLEIQRTEQGDSAMYLCASSSTALAFFGQGTRLTVV.

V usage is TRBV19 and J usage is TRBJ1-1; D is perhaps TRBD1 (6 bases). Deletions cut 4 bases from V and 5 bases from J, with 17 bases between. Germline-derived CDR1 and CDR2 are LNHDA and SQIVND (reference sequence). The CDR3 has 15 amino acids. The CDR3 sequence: CASSRQAELGTEAFF. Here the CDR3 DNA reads TGTGCCAGTAGTAGACAGGCTGAGTTAGGGACTGAAGCTTTCTTT.